What follows describes a single T cell receptor beta chain. V lost 3 bases and J lost 2, with 13 bases in between. Germline-derived CDR1 and CDR2 are KGHSH and LQKENI. The CDR3 contains 16 residues. Clinical histories supplied by participants themselves formed the basis of cohort assignment. The data originate from a study of blood T cell repertoires in COVID-19. The data were produced by immunoSEQ multiplex PCR, yet TCRdb's version contains in-frame clones alone and is incomplete. The profile shows about 140,000 clones, 85% to 90% of them singletons. Sequenced: PBMCs or T cells enriched from blood (not recorded which). The TCR comes from a man aged 55-75 years who had recovered from COVID-19. The chain employs TRBV18 and TRBJ2-2; no definite D call. The CDR3 region is CASSPEASLNTGELFF. The DNA of the CDR3 is TGTGCCAGCTCACCCGAGGCCAGCCTCAACACCGGGGAGCTGTTTTTT.